The subject of this entry is one T cell receptor (beta chain). This clonotype was picked up a small number of times. No cognate antigen has been identified for it. Base qualities were left out, and no much larger clone turns up one base away. The data stem from a study of T cells in Graves' hyperthyroidism and ophthalmopathy (dated by TCRdb to about 2019). For the study in its entirety: Peripheral blood samples were taken at the time of initial diagnosis, prior to any treatment. A discovery cohort of around 98 patients, 43 with Graves' ophthalmopathy and approximately 55 with stable Graves' hyperthyroidism, was used to find distinguishing TCR V-J signatures. Prospective prediction of ophthalmopathy was tested in an independent validation cohort consisting of 18 to 20 hyperthyroidism patients and approximately 16 patients who later progressed to ophthalmopathy. The 90 or so discovery patients were randomly split 7:3 into training and test sets. The study also compared thyroid tissue and blood T-cell repertoires from several Graves' hyperthyroidism patients. Once sampling was done, hyperthyroidism patients were given methimazole at a starting dose of 30 mg daily, whereas ophthalmopathy patients were given high-dose intravenous methylprednisolone. TCR Vbeta CDR3 sequencing of approximately 140 peripheral blood samples (43 ophthalmopathy, about 80 hyperthyroidism and some 17 progressor patients) is reported in the paper.

In the ophthalmopathy patients, disease was moderately to severely active, with a Clinical Activity Score of 3 or more, a NOSPECS grade of 4 or more, and a duration of less than 3 months. Patients with uncontrolled infections, other autoimmune diseases, pregnancy or lactation were excluded. Diagnoses were based on clinical symptoms, serum thyroxine and TRAb, thyroid ultrasound and orbital computed tomography. Ficoll-Paque density gradient centrifugation was used to isolate PBMCs from approximately 11 ml of fresh peripheral blood. Trizol reagent was used to extract total RNA, and RNA quality was then checked on an Agilent 2100 Bioanalyzer. The TCR beta CDR3 regions were amplified from RNA transcripts. The TCR CDR3 was subjected to a first round of RT-PCR using the HTBI primer set and the Qiagen OneStep RT-PCR kit. The libraries were constructed in a second round of multiplex PCR and then size-selected and purified. Paired-end sequencing of the libraries was performed with 100 bp reads on an Illumina HiSeq2000. As for the authors' bioinformatics: SOAPnuke was used to process the raw data, removing reads that contained adapters or uncalled bases, had a mean Phred below 15, or lacked an exact match to the constant primer or identifier. High-quality paired reads were merged with COPE v1.2.5, and unique nucleotide sequences were defined as clonotypes. MiTCR v1.1 was used to align the clonotypes against IMGT TRBV, TRBD and TRBJ reference segments. Only V-J combinations with frequency above 0.0001, covering approximately 99% of repertoires, were analysed. A TCS score was defined as the ratio between F50 (clonal expansion) and ExV (chaos), using BLOSUM62-based TCRdist between CDR3 peptides within each V-J. Welch's t-statistics and random forest reduced around 520 V-J features to roughly 13, which were used in a naive Bayes classifier (R e1071). TCRdb took the public reads, trimmed them with fastp at Q25, ran MiXCR for clone calling and kept in-frame beta chains. Every distinct CDR3 protein forms one entry, paired with its most common genes and DNA. For this entry, the V and J calls and clone size follow TCRdb and not the study's own pipeline. For this sample there are hundreds of thousands of distinct CDR3 sequences; roughly 14% appear just once. The top ten clones comprise around 13% of the sample.

Beyond this particular receptor, the publication reports: Most expanded thyroid clonotypes (frequency above 0.001) were also detected in blood, a finding suggesting that blood repertoires may reflect thyroid immune responses. In validation, progression to ophthalmopathy was predicted by the model with roughly 71% sensitivity and roughly 76% specificity, a median of approximately 6.5 months before onset. Sample size was not statistically predetermined, and investigators were not blinded to group allocation. A model built on a 13 V-J signature distinguished ophthalmopathy from stable hyperthyroidism, reaching about 88% sensitivity and under 84% specificity in cross-validation and 80%/75% in testing.

Trimming removed 0 bases from V and 3 bases from J, leaving 12 bases between the germline ends. The CDR3 spans 15 residues, from the cysteine through the phenylalanine. Only the CDR3 region is kept as DNA, spanning 45 bases read in frame from base 1. The germline V gene yields MNHEY for CDR1 and SVGEGT for CDR2. The receptor chain draws on TRBV6-2 or TRBV6-3 and TRBJ2-7; the best D guess is TRBD2, with 6 bases matching. The sequencing input was blood. The source is a woman aged 45-59 years with Graves' ophthalmopathy. The DNA sequence reads TGTGCCAGCAGTTACTCGTATAGCGGCTTCTACGAGCAGTACTTC. Translated, this is CASSYSYSGFYEQYF.